The 31 T cell receptor beta chains in this list originate from one sample, sequenced in a study of T-cell memory formation after mild COVID-19. MiXCR was run by TCRdb on the 5' RACE reads, yielding one entry per CDR3 protein. This sample carries approximately 400,000 distinct CDR3 sequences, roughly a quarter of them seen once, and the ten largest clones take about 8.7%. The sample comprised PBMCs or a T cell subset sorted from them (not recorded which). The receptors were gathered from an adult woman who had mild COVID-19 (a few samples of this study predate the infection). Cell type and time point are not known.

V and J are TRBV30 and TRBJ2-6; D is perhaps TRBD1 (5 bases). V was cut by 1 base and J by 8 bases, with 12 bases left in between. This CDR3 is built from 14 residues. From germline, CDR1 is GTSNPN and CDR2 SVGIG (reference sequence). This chain's CDR3 is CAWSAPGFPNVLTF. The DNA of the CDR3 is TGTGCCTGGAGTGCCCCAGGGTTTCCCAACGTCCTGACTTTC.

V and J are TRBV7-9 and TRBJ2-3; D unresolved. V lost 5 bases to trimming and J lost 2 bases, with 11 bases between them. Per germline, CDR1 SEHNR and CDR2 FQNEAQ (reference sequence). The CDR3 consists of 14 residues. The CDR3, as DNA: TGTGCCAGCAGCCCCGGGCCCTTCACAGATACGCAGTATTTT. It encodes CASSPGPFTDTQYF.

V usage is TRBV3-1 and J usage is TRBJ2-3; no definite D call. V shed 1 base and J shed 3 bases, with 11 bases lying between them. The CDR3 is made up of 15 amino acids. Germline CDR1 and CDR2: LGHDT and YNNKEL (reference sequence). CDR3 amino acids: CASSQGFRRTDTQYF. The CDR3 coding sequence is TGTGCCAGCAGCCAAGGTTTCCGGAGAACAGATACGCAGTATTTT.

Only a few counts were recorded for this clonotype. The V and J genes are TRBV12-3 or TRBV12-4 and TRBJ1-2; TRBD1 might be the D (5 bases). The germline V and J ends were trimmed by 9 bases and 0 bases, with 20 bases remaining between them. The length of the CDR3 is 16 residues. In DNA, the CDR3 is TGTGCCAGTGCTGGTCCTACAGGACCTGCTAACTATGGCTACACCTTC. Translation: CASAGPTGPANYGYTF.

The chain carries TRBV12-3 or TRBV12-4 and TRBJ1-4; D is ambiguous. The CDR3 loop spans 14 amino acids. V lost 6 bases to trimming and J lost 7 bases, with 15 bases between them. The CDR3 DNA is TGTGCCAGCAGCTTGCAAGCTAGTTCTGAAAAACTGTTTTTT. Translating it yields CASSLQASSEKLFF.

This sequence joins TRBV20-1 and TRBJ2-1; D unclear. This CDR3 comprises 13 residues. From germline, CDR1 is DFQATT and CDR2 SNEGSKA (reference sequence). Deletions cut 2 bases from V and 5 bases from J, with 10 bases between. CDR3 nucleotide sequence: TGCAGTGCTAGACCGGACCTGCACAATGAGCAGTTCTTC. Translated, it gives CSARPDLHNEQFF.

This clonotype has more than one count but fewer than ten. This chain connects TRBV7-6 to TRBJ1-2, with TRBD1 matching 9 bases. Trimming at V came to 3 bases and at J to 2 bases, leaving 4 bases not matched to a gene. This CDR3 region has 15 residues. Germline V CDR1 and CDR2: SGHVS, FNYEAQ. CDR3 in amino acids: CASSFGTGRNYGYTF. As DNA, the CDR3 is TGTGCCAGCAGCTTCGGGACAGGGAGGAACTATGGCTACACCTTC.

The rearrangement links TRBV6-2 or TRBV6-3 to TRBJ2-3; 9 bases align to TRBD2. The CDR3 consists of 17 residues. V lost 7 bases, J lost 2 bases, and 13 bases stayed unmatched. CDR1 is MNHEY and CDR2 is SVGEGT in the germline V gene. The DNA for the CDR3 is TGTGCCAGCATCGTCAGGGGAAGCGGGGGGACCACAGATACGCAGTATTTT. It yields the protein CASIVRGSGGTTDTQYF.

The chain couples TRBV5-1 to TRBJ2-7; maybe TRBD1 (5 bases). The length of the CDR3 is 15 residues. The V gene's germline CDR1 is SGHRS and CDR2 YFSETQ. V lost 4 bases, J lost 2 bases, and 16 bases lay in between. The CDR3 DNA reads TGCGCCAGCAGCCAACCCAGGGTCGTTACCTACGAGCAGTACTTC. Protein product: CASSQPRVVTYEQYF.

This clonotype was detected ten times or more. The chain links TRBV24-1 to TRBJ2-7, with D uncertain. CDR3 size: 11 residues. Per the germline V gene, CDR1 is KGHDR and CDR2 is SFDVKD. Trimming took 4 bases from V and 0 from J, leaving 0 bases between them. In nucleotides, the CDR3 is TGTGCCACCAGTGACTCCTACGAGCAGTACTTC. Translation gives CATSDSYEQYF.

This clonotype appeared a single time. The chain couples TRBV5-6 to TRBJ2-3; no firm D call. CDR3 length equals 13 residues. V was trimmed by 5 bases and J by 3 bases, leaving 10 bases between them. Per germline, CDR1 SGHDT and CDR2 YYEEEE. CDR3 in amino acids: CASSREVTDTQYF. CDR3 DNA sequence: TGTGCCAGCAGTCGAGAGGTGACAGATACGCAGTATTTT. The variable domain in full, with the rest retrieved from reference TRBV5-6 and TRBJ2-3, is DAGVTQSPTHLIKTRGQQVTLRCSPKSGHDTVSWYQQALGQGPQFIFQYYEEEERQRGNFPDRFSGHQFPNYSSELNVNALLLGDSALYLCASSREVTDTQYFGPGTRLTVL.

This clonotype was recorded a few times. The chain uses TRBV15 and TRBJ1-6, with TRBD1 matching 9 bases. Germline V gene data show CDR1 as LNHNV and CDR2 as YYDKDF (reference sequence). The CDR3 has 13 residues. Germline trimming cut 6 bases from V and 8 bases from J; bases unmatched to any gene: 2. The CDR3, as DNA: TGTGCCACCAGGAGGGACAGGGATTCACCCCTCCACTTT. This codes for CATRRDRDSPLHF.

This clonotype was detected once. The rearrangement links TRBV5-1 to TRBJ1-6, with a tentative D call TRBD1 (6 bases). This CDR3 region has 17 residues. Trimming removed 3 bases from V and 6 bases from J, with 19 bases in between. Germline V CDR1 and CDR2: SGHRS, YFSETQ. In DNA form, the CDR3 reads TGCGCCAGCAGCTCGGGCGTGTTGACAGGCTCTAATTCACCCCTCCACTTT. This codes for CASSSGVLTGSNSPLHF.

This clonotype was picked up a small number of times. The chain's CDR3 is CASSQEKFRSGGTDTQYF. DNA for the CDR3: TGTGCCAGCAGCCAAGAAAAGTTTAGGAGCGGGGGCACAGATACGCAGTATTTT. This chain uses TRBV4-2 with TRBJ2-3; TRBD2 aligns across 7 bases. The V segment lost 0 bases and the J segment 1 base; nucleotides outside the gene matches: 10. This CDR3 contains 18 residues. Germline assignment: CDR1 LGHNA and CDR2 YNFKEQ.

This clonotype came up a few times. The chain combines TRBV5-1 with TRBJ1-2; D is possibly TRBD1 (6 bases). The V gene's germline CDR1 is SGHRS and CDR2 YFSETQ. Trimming took 0 bases from V and 6 from J, leaving 15 bases between them. The CDR3 totals 15 residues. This CDR3 reads CASSLAGDRRDGYTF. The CDR3 bases are TGCGCCAGCAGCTTGGCCGGTGACAGGAGGGATGGCTACACCTTC.

A few counts support this clonotype. The chain employs TRBV4-2 and TRBJ2-1, with 12 bases lining up with TRBD2. The V gene end was trimmed by 0 bases and the J gene end by 9 bases; junction bases not matched to a gene: 6. CDR1 LGHNA and CDR2 YNFKEQ come from the germline V gene. This CDR3 is 16 amino acids long. The CDR3 region is CASSQEASGGAPEQFF. DNA for the CDR3: TGTGCCAGCAGCCAAGAAGCTAGCGGGGGGGCCCCTGAGCAGTTCTTC.

In this sample, this clonotype turned up a few times. The rearrangement joins TRBV7-9 to TRBJ2-2, with 9 bases matching TRBD2. CDR3 length: 16 amino acids. Unmatched junction bases numbered 11, after V lost 6 bases and J lost 6 bases. From germline, CDR1 is SEHNR and CDR2 FQNEAQ (reference sequence). The CDR3 loop reads CASSPLSGRWSGELFF. The DNA for the CDR3 is TGTGCCAGCAGTCCTCTTAGCGGGAGATGGTCCGGGGAGCTGTTTTTT.

V usage is TRBV9 and J usage is TRBJ2-3, with D perhaps matching TRBD2 (5 bases). Per the germline V gene, CDR1 is SGDLS and CDR2 is YYNGEE. The V gene lost 0 bases and the J gene lost 0 bases, with 8 bases spanning the gap. CDR3 length: 15 residues. Here the CDR3 DNA reads TGTGCCAGCAGCGTAGCACCGGGAAGCACAGATACGCAGTATTTT. Residues: CASSVAPGSTDTQYF.

The chain couples TRBV5-1 to TRBJ2-1; TRBD1 aligns across 7 bases. Unmatched junction bases numbered 11, after V lost 4 bases and J lost 1 base. The germline V gene has CDR1 SGHRS and CDR2 YFSETQ. This CDR3 comprises 17 residues. Written as DNA, the CDR3 is TGCGCCAGCAGCCCAAACATTGGCAGGGGGTCCTACAATGAGCAGTTCTTC. Protein sequence: CASSPNIGRGSYNEQFF.

CDR3 DNA: TGTGCCAGCAGCGCGAATTCTTGGCAGTACTTC. It specifies CASSANSWQYF. The chain employs TRBV7-2 and TRBJ2-7, with D uncertain. The CDR3 totals 11 residues. The ends were cut back, 5 bases at V and 9 bases at J, with 11 bases in the middle. Germline V gives CDR1 SGHTA, CDR2 FQGNSA.

This clonotype has a handful of counts. The chain employs TRBV19 and TRBJ2-2; maybe TRBD1 (5 bases). The V and J ends lost 7 bases and 1 base respectively, with 10 bases between them. This CDR3 comprises 14 residues. Germline loops: CDR1 LNHDA, CDR2 SQIVND (reference sequence). The CDR3 sequence is CASTRTLNTGELFF. The CDR3 DNA reads TGTGCCAGTACGAGGACACTGAACACCGGGGAGCTGTTTTTT.

The chain links TRBV29-1 to TRBJ2-2, with TRBD2 identical over 8 bases. Germline V gene sequence: CDR1 SQVTM, CDR2 ANQGSEA. The CDR3 runs to 15 residues. With V trimmed by 7 bases and J by 3 bases, 10 bases remained unmatched. CDR3 sequence (DNA): TGCAGCGCCTTCAGCGGGAGTCTGTACACCGGGGAGCTGTTTTTT. Translating it yields CSAFSGSLYTGELFF.

CDR3 amino acids: CASSEGSASPLHF. In nucleotides, the CDR3 is TGTGCCAGCTCCGAGGGTTCTGCTTCACCCCTCCACTTT. The gene calls are TRBV6-1 and TRBJ1-6; D not resolved. The CDR3 is made up of 13 amino acids. Looked up from germline, CDR1 is MNHNS and CDR2 is SASEGT. Trimming left V 8 bases short and J 9 bases short, with 14 bases between.

In its sample, this clonotype was seen a few times. V and J are TRBV29-1 and TRBJ2-1, with D uncertain. The CDR3 totals 11 residues. CDR1 and CDR2 from the germline V gene are SQVTM and ANQGSEA. The V and J ends lost 4 bases and 9 bases respectively, with 10 bases between them. The CDR3 coding sequence is TGCAGCGTTGTGGGTACACGTGAGCAGTTCTTC. The encoded protein is CSVVGTREQFF.

The rearrangement uses TRBV7-9 and TRBJ1-1; D perhaps matches TRBD1 (5 bases). CDR3 length: 17 amino acids. Germline assignment: CDR1 SEHNR and CDR2 FQNEAQ (reference sequence). V lost 7 bases and J 3 bases, leaving 24 bases between the germline ends. The CDR3 sequence: CASTLTWGAGWHTEAFF. For the CDR3, the DNA is TGTGCCAGCACCTTGACTTGGGGTGCAGGGTGGCACACTGAAGCTTTCTTT.

V is TRBV19 and J is TRBJ2-7, with D hard to call. V lost 5 bases and J 0 bases, leaving 11 bases between the germline ends. The germline CDR1 and CDR2 sequences are LNHDA and SQIVND (reference sequence). The CDR3 extends over 14 amino acids. In DNA form, the CDR3 reads TGTGCCAGTAGTTTACTACACGGCTCCTACGAGCAGTACTTC. It translates to CASSLLHGSYEQYF.

The chain joins TRBV18 to TRBJ1-5; no firm D call. V dropped 2 bases and J dropped 2 bases, with 7 bases sitting between them. Germline CDR1 KGHSH, CDR2 LQKENI. There are 14 residues in the CDR3. The CDR3 nucleotides read TGTGCCAGCTCACCAGAATACGGCAATCAGCCCCAGCATTTT. Its protein product is CASSPEYGNQPQHF.

This clonotype has more than one count but fewer than ten. The chain recombines TRBV5-1 with TRBJ2-7; 8 bases are a match to TRBD1. Trimming took 3 bases from V and 3 from J; bases not matched to a gene: 14. This CDR3 is built from 17 residues. Germline CDR1 SGHRS, CDR2 YFSETQ. CDR3 region: CASSSQQISGTGYEQYF. DNA of the CDR3: TGCGCCAGCAGCTCGCAACAGATCTCCGGGACAGGCTACGAGCAGTACTTC.

The gene calls are TRBV29-1 and TRBJ1-3, with D maybe TRBD1 (5 bases). Looked up from germline, CDR1 is SQVTM and CDR2 is ANQGSEA. The CDR3 is made up of 16 amino acids. Between the trimmed V and J ends, which lost 4 bases and 3 bases, there was a span of 19 bases. CDR3 coding DNA: TGCAGCGTTGGTTTGGCGAGGGGCCCGGGTGGAAACACCATATATTTT. Translation: CSVGLARGPGGNTIYF.

The chain couples TRBV12-3 or TRBV12-4 to TRBJ2-7, with TRBD1 matching over 7 bases. The CDR3 totals 13 residues. V dropped 5 bases and J dropped 4; count of bases not matched to a gene: 5. CDR3 amino acids: CASSLGTVYEQYF. The CDR3 DNA reads TGTGCCAGCAGTCTGGGGACAGTTTACGAGCAGTACTTC.

There are a few counts of this clonotype. J is TRBJ2-3 and V is TRBV7-9; 8 nucleotides match TRBD2. Trimming at V came to 5 bases and at J to 5 bases, leaving 9 bases not matched to a gene. Germline V gene data show CDR1 as SEHNR and CDR2 as FQNEAQ (reference sequence). The CDR3 length is 15 residues. The CDR3 spells CASSLLGRAVDTQYF. In DNA form, the CDR3 reads TGTGCCAGCAGCCTTCTCGGGAGGGCTGTAGATACGCAGTATTTT.